This passage covers 16 T cell receptor beta chains from one sample sequenced in a study of blood T cells in healthy people across ages. Alongside a J-beta primer mix, a sample-barcoded 5' primer served in a second PCR lasting 7 to 11 cycles. Using its own MiXCR run on the 5' RACE reads, TCRdb lists one record per CDR3 protein. The sample comprises roughly 1.5 million distinct CDR3 sequences, around 40% of which are singletons, and around 4% rests with the top ten. Sequenced material: blood. The receptors stem from a woman under 30 in good health.

The rearrangement joins TRBV3-1 to TRBJ1-2; no clear D. V was pared by 1 base and J by 7 bases, with 7 bases between. Germline CDR1 and CDR2: LGHDT and YNNKEL (reference sequence). This CDR3 spans 12 amino acids. In DNA, the CDR3 is TGTGCCAGCAGCCAAGTAAGTCGTGGCTACACCTTC. It is translated as CASSQVSRGYTF.

This rearrangement joins TRBV7-2 to TRBJ1-1; no firm D call. There are 14 residues in the CDR3. V was shortened by 2 bases and J by 4 bases, with 11 bases between the two germline ends. CDR1 SGHTA and CDR2 FQGNSA come from the germline V gene. The CDR3 coding sequence is TGTGCCAGCAGCTTAATCCCCAGGAGCACTGAAGCTTTCTTT. It is translated as CASSLIPRSTEAFF.

The sample holds a few counts of this clonotype. Being one base from a much bigger clone, this may be a read error. The J gene is TRBJ1-2, the V gene TRBV12-3 or TRBV12-4; D uncertain. This CDR3 is built from 13 residues. For the CDR3, the DNA is TGTGCCGGCAGTTTAGCGAGAGACTATGGCTACACCTTC. Its protein is CAGSLARDYGYTF.

The rearrangement joins TRBV20-1 to TRBJ2-1, with 9 nucleotides matching TRBD2. Germline values: CDR1 DFQATT, CDR2 SNEGSKA (reference sequence). CDR3 length: 15 amino acids. V lost 5 bases to trimming and J lost 3 bases; unmatched junction nucleotides: 8. The CDR3 DNA sequence: TGCAGTGCTCTTCAAGCGGGAGGAGTCTACAATGAGCAGTTCTTC. This translates into CSALQAGGVYNEQFF.

The sample holds one count of this clonotype. The chain joins TRBV4-1 to TRBJ1-5; D uncertain. V dropped 2 bases and J dropped 2 bases, with 16 bases sitting between them. CDR3 length equals 17 residues. Germline-derived CDR1 and CDR2 are MGHRA and YSYEKL. In nucleotides, the CDR3 is TGCGCCAGCAGCCAACTCCTGGTTGGGCAGGGCAATCAGCCCCAGCATTTT. Translation gives CASSQLLVGQGNQPQHF.

In its sample, this clonotype was seen a few times. V usage is TRBV4-1 and J usage is TRBJ2-7, with D perhaps given as TRBD1 or TRBD2 (5 bases each). In germline, CDR1 is MGHRA, CDR2 YSYEKL. The V end lost 9 bases, the J end lost 0 bases, and 24 bases lay between the germline ends. The CDR3 loop spans 17 amino acids. CDR3 nucleotides: TGCGCCAGTGGCCGGGCTTCCCACACGAGGGGCTCCTACGAGCAGTACTTC. As protein: CASGRASHTRGSYEQYF.

This clonotype was counted only a few times. The rearrangement uses TRBV18 and TRBJ2-1; D is unresolved. Trimming cost V 3 bases and J 3 bases, with 12 bases left between them. This CDR3 spans 15 amino acids. Germline CDR1 KGHSH, CDR2 LQKENI. The CDR3 coding sequence is TGTGCCAGCTCACCCCAACTTATTCTCTACAATGAGCAGTTCTTC. Protein sequence: CASSPQLILYNEQFF.

The chain carries TRBV4-3 and TRBJ2-3; TRBD2 matches 12 bases. Germline V gives CDR1 LGHNA, CDR2 YSLEER. Losses at the gene ends were 1 base for V and 5 bases for J; bases not matched to a gene: 7. This CDR3 has 17 residues. The CDR3 nucleotides read TGCGCCAGCAGCCAAGCTCTAGCGGGGGGGAACTTAGATACGCAGTATTTT. It yields the protein CASSQALAGGNLDTQYF.

The table lists this clonotype with a few counts. CDR3 bases: TGCAGCGTTGAAGATCCGCCCTCCGGGGGCTACACCTTC. The encoded protein is CSVEDPPSGGYTF. This rearrangement joins TRBV29-1 to TRBJ1-2; D is ambiguous. V gave up 0 bases and J gave up 8 bases, with 13 bases separating them. CDR1 and CDR2 (germline): SQVTM, ANQGSEA. This CDR3 comprises 13 residues.

This chain connects TRBV29-1 to TRBJ1-1; D is ambiguous. Looked up from germline, CDR1 is SQVTM and CDR2 is ANQGSEA. V lost 5 bases to trimming and J lost 3 bases, with 7 bases between them. The CDR3 length is 11 residues. The CDR3 is CSVWVYTEAFF. CDR3 in DNA: TGCAGCGTTTGGGTTTACACTGAAGCTTTCTTT. The whole variable domain, filled in from reference TRBV29-1 and TRBJ1-1, reads SAVISQKPSRDICQRGTSLTIQCQVDSQVTMMFWYRQQPGQSLTLIATANQGSEATYESGFVIDKFPISRPNLTFSTLTVSNMSPEDSSIYLCSVWVYTEAFFGQGTRLTVV.

The chain couples TRBV7-3 to TRBJ2-1; a possible D gene is TRBD2 (5 bases). The CDR3 covers 16 residues. Germline CDR1 is SGHTA and CDR2 is FQGTGA. The germline V and J ends were trimmed by 1 base and 0 bases, with 10 bases remaining between them. The CDR3 reads CASSLRRGSSYNEQFF. CDR3 coding DNA: TGTGCCAGCAGCTTAAGACGGGGAAGCTCCTACAATGAGCAGTTCTTC. Together with reference TRBV7-3 and TRBJ2-1, the CDR3 gives the full variable domain: GAGVSQTPSNKVTEKGKYVELRCDPISGHTALYWYRQSLGQGPEFLIYFQGTGAADDSGLPNDRFFAVRPEGSVSTLKIQRTERGDSAVYLCASSLRRGSSYNEQFFGPGTRLTVL.

The chain is built from TRBV5-1 and TRBJ2-3, with 11 nucleotides matching TRBD2. Germline V CDR1 and CDR2: SGHRS, YFSETQ. CDR3 length: 18 residues. J gave up 2 bases and V 0 bases, and 8 bases lay outside the gene matches. In DNA form, the CDR3 reads TGCGCCAGCAGCTTGGCCTTAGCGGGGGGGCCTAACACAGATACGCAGTATTTT. Encoded protein: CASSLALAGGPNTDTQYF.

The rearrangement links TRBV29-1 to TRBJ1-1, with a possible D match to TRBD1 (6 bases). In germline, CDR1 is SQVTM, CDR2 ANQGSEA. CDR3 length: 14 residues. The V and J ends lost 8 bases and 0 bases respectively, with 16 bases between them. The CDR3 DNA follows: TGCAGCTCATCGTCTACAGGGCTGAACACTGAAGCTTTCTTT. Translating it yields CSSSSTGLNTEAFF.

This clonotype was picked up a small number of times. V and J are TRBV4-1 and TRBJ1-2, with TRBD1 identical over 10 bases. Trimming cost V 6 bases and J 2 bases; bases outside gene matches: 6. CDR3 length: 15 residues. The germline V gene has CDR1 MGHRA and CDR2 YSYEKL. CDR3: CASRPGTGENYGYTF. Here the CDR3 DNA reads TGCGCCAGCAGGCCCGGGACAGGGGAAAACTATGGCTACACCTTC.

The chain employs TRBV20-1 and TRBJ2-2; D is ambiguous. CDR1 and CDR2 from the germline V gene are DFQATT and SNEGSKA (reference sequence). The CDR3 is 12 residues long. Trimming took off 5 bases at V and 6 bases at J, with 10 bases between the two ends. The CDR3 DNA reads as TGCAGTGCTCCACTGGGGTCCGGGGAGCTGTTTTTT. As protein: CSAPLGSGELFF.

This clonotype was detected a few times. CDR3 coding DNA: TGTGCCAGCAGTGAATGGGGAGGGGTTCAGCCCCAGCATTTT. Translation gives CASSEWGGVQPQHF. This chain uses TRBV25-1 with TRBJ1-5; D is perhaps TRBD1 (5 bases). The V gene's germline CDR1 is MGHDK and CDR2 SYGVNS. V lost 1 base, J lost 6 bases, and 10 bases lay in between. CDR3 length: 14 residues. The full variable domain, with the rest looked up from reference TRBV25-1 and TRBJ1-5, is EADIYQTPRYLVIGTGKKITLECSQTMGHDKMYWYQQDPGMELHLIHYSYGVNSTEKGDLSSESTVSRIRTEHFPLTLESARPSHTSQYLCASSEWGGVQPQHFGDGTRLSIL.